Included here is one T cell receptor (beta chain) sequence, with context. What it recognizes is unknown. An end of the junction differs from the germline gene, which may be a read error. The source of the sample is a study of T cell responses to AZD1222 COVID-19 vaccine. Study findings and constraints: Baseline testing showed seropositivity in only five to seven AZD1222 recipients.

This CDR3 spans 13 amino acids. Germline CDR1 is SGHRS and CDR2 is YFSETQ. Sequencing was performed with immunoSEQ multiplex PCR; in TCRdb, only in-frame clones are kept and a portion is missing. The sample carries 200,000 to 250,000 clones, just over 90% recorded once. The rearrangement links TRBV5-1 to TRBJ1-2; 7 nucleotides line up with TRBD1. This material consisted of peripheral blood, taken on day 0 of MenACWY control vaccination. The clonotype originates from an adult in good health. The CDR3 bases are TGCGCCAGCAGCTTGGAGGAGACAGGGTTACCACACTTC. As protein: CASSLEETGLPHF.